This is a list of T cell receptor beta chains from one sample in a study of cytomegalovirus exposure and HLA in healthy donors. TCRdb's table, derived via immunoSEQ multiplex PCR, lists solely in-frame clones and lacks some. The profile shows roughly 130,000 clones, about 90% of them singletons. The source material was PBMCs. The receptors stem from a man aged 25 to 45 in good health and CMV-seronegative. Each CDR3 is given with its conserved first and last residue. The D gene is left open where the match is weak. The size of a clone is reported for some rows only, either as once, few or many, or as a class for expanded clones.

j_gene: TRBJ1-4
abundance: .
v_gene: TRBV5-1
d_gene: .
CDR3aa: CASSSGGDMGEKLFF
CDR3nt: TGCGCCAGCAGCTCTGGGGGCGACATGGGTGAAAAACTGTTTTTT

j_gene: TRBJ2-7
abundance: .
v_gene: TRBV7-8
d_gene: .
CDR3aa: CASSSRGPYEQYF
CDR3nt: TGTGCCAGCAGCTCCCGAGGCCCCTACGAGCAGTACTTC

j_gene: TRBJ2-7
abundance: .
v_gene: TRBV2
d_gene: TRBD1
CDR3aa: CAGCLGSTGSSYEQYF
CDR3nt: TGTGCCGGTTGCCTAGGTTCGACAGGGAGCTCCTACGAGCAGTACTTC

j_gene: TRBJ1-5
abundance: .
v_gene: TRBV5-8
d_gene: TRBD1
CDR3aa: CASSLYRGGFGQPQHF
CDR3nt: TGTGCCAGCAGCTTGTACAGGGGAGGATTCGGGCAGCCCCAGCATTTT

j_gene: TRBJ2-7
abundance: .
v_gene: TRBV4-3
d_gene: .
CDR3aa: CASSLSTQVYEQYF
CDR3nt: TGCGCCAGCAGCCTCTCGACCCAGGTCTACGAGCAGTACTTC

j_gene: TRBJ1-1
abundance: .
v_gene: TRBV7-9
d_gene: .
CDR3aa: CAAGGDGTEAFF
CDR3nt: TGTGCCGCGGGCGGGGACGGCACTGAAGCTTTCTTT

j_gene: TRBJ2-1
abundance: .
v_gene: TRBV7-9
d_gene: .
CDR3aa: CASSPLLASTYNEQFF
CDR3nt: TGTGCCAGCAGCCCTTTGCTAGCATCCACCTACAATGAGCAGTTCTTC

j_gene: TRBJ1-1
abundance: .
v_gene: TRBV6-1
d_gene: .
CDR3aa: CASSEVAGEAFF
CDR3nt: TGTGCCAGCAGTGAAGTAGCTGGCGAAGCTTTCTTT

j_gene: TRBJ1-5
abundance: .
v_gene: TRBV29-1
d_gene: .
CDR3aa: CSVSEGGQPQHF
CDR3nt: TGCAGCGTTAGTGAAGGGGGTCAGCCCCAGCATTTT

j_gene: TRBJ2-1
abundance: .
v_gene: TRBV7-9
d_gene: TRBD2
CDR3aa: CASSLAGGDHEQFF
CDR3nt: TGTGCCAGCAGCTTAGCGGGAGGGGACCATGAGCAGTTCTTC

j_gene: TRBJ2-7
abundance: .
v_gene: TRBV27
d_gene: TRBD1
CDR3aa: CASSPDRDRGYEQYF
CDR3nt: TGTGCCAGCAGTCCCGACCGGGACAGGGGCTACGAGCAGTACTTC

j_gene: TRBJ1-2
abundance: .
v_gene: TRBV10-3
d_gene: TRBD1
CDR3aa: CAISEPGQGARGYTF
CDR3nt: TGTGCCATCAGTGAGCCGGGACAGGGGGCTCGAGGCTACACCTTC

j_gene: TRBJ2-4
abundance: .
v_gene: TRBV11-1
d_gene: TRBD1
CDR3aa: CASSIGQGTNIQYF
CDR3nt: TGTGCCAGCAGCATCGGACAGGGCACAAACATTCAGTACTTC

j_gene: TRBJ2-5
abundance: few
v_gene: TRBV6-4
d_gene: .
CDR3aa: CASSDSPGETQYF
CDR3nt: TGTGCCAGCAGTGACTCTCCCGGAGAGACCCAGTACTTC

j_gene: TRBJ2-7
abundance: few
v_gene: TRBV7-2
d_gene: .
CDR3aa: CASSLGSYEQYF
CDR3nt: TGTGCCAGCAGCCTCGGCTCCTACGAGCAGTACTTC

j_gene: TRBJ1-1
abundance: few
v_gene: TRBV7-9
d_gene: .
CDR3aa: CASSLAAQGDTEAFF
CDR3nt: TGTGCCAGCAGCTTAGCCGCTCAAGGGGACACTGAAGCTTTCTTT

j_gene: TRBJ2-7
abundance: .
v_gene: TRBV7-2
d_gene: .
CDR3aa: CASSSGRNSYEQYF
CDR3nt: TGTGCCAGCAGCTCCGGGAGAAACTCCTACGAGCAGTACTTC